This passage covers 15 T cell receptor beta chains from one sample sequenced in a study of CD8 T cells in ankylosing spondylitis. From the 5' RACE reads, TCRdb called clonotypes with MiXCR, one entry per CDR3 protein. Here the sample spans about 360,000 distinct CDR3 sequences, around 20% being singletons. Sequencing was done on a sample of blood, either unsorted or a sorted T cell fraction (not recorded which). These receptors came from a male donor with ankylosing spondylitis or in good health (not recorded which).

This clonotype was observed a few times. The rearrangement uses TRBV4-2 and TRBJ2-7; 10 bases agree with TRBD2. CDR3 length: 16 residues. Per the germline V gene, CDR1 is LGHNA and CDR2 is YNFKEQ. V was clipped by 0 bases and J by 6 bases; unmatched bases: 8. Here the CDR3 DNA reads TGTGCCAGCAGCCAAGAGGAGGCTAGCGGGGGATTCGAGCAGTACTTC. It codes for CASSQEEASGGFEQYF.

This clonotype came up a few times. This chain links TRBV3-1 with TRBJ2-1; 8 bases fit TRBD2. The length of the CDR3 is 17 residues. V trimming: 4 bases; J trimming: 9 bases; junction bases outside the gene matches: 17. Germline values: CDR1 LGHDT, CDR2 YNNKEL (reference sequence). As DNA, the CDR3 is TGTGCCAGCAGCCCCGGGGTAGCGGGGCTCGGGGTAGGTGAGCAGTTCTTC. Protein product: CASSPGVAGLGVGEQFF.

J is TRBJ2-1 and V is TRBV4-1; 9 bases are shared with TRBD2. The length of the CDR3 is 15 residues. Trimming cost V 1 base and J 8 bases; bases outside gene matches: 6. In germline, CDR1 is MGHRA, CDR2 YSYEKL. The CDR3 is CASSQGGLALDEQFF. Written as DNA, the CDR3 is TGCGCCAGCAGCCAAGGGGGACTAGCTCTCGATGAGCAGTTCTTC.

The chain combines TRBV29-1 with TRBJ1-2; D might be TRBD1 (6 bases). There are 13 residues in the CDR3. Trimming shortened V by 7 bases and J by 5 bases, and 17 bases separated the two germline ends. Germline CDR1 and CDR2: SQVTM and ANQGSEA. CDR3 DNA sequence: TGCAGCGCAGTACAGGGTGGGGGTTATGGCTACACCTTC. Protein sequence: CSAVQGGGYGYTF.

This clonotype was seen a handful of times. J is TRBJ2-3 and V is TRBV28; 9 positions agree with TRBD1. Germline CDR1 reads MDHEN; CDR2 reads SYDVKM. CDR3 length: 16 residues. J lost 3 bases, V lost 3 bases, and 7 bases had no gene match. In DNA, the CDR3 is TGTGCCAGCAGTTTTCCCCCGGGACAGGGTACAGATACGCAGTATTTT. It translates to CASSFPPGQGTDTQYF. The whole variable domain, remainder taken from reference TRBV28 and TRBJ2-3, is DVKVTQSSRYLVKRTGEKVFLECVQDMDHENMFWYRQDPGLGLRLIYFSYDVKMKEKGDIPEGYSVSREKKERFSLILESASTNQTSMYLCASSFPPGQGTDTQYFGPGTRLTVL.

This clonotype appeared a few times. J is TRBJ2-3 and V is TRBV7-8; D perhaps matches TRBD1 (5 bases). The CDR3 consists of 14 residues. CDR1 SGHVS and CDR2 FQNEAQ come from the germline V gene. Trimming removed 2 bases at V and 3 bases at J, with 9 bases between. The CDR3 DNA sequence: TGTGCCAGCAGCTTATCCAGGGCGACAGATACGCAGTATTTT. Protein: CASSLSRATDTQYF.

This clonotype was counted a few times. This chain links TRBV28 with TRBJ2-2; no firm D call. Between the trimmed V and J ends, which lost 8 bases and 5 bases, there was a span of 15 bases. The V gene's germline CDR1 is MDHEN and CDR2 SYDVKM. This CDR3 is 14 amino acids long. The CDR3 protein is CASGDFERTGELFF. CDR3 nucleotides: TGTGCCAGCGGGGATTTTGAGAGGACCGGGGAGCTGTTTTTT.

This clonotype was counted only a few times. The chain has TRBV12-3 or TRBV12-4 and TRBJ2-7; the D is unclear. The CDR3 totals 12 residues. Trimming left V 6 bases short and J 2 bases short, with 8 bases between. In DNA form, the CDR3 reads TGTGCCAGCAGCTTTCAAGCCTACGAGCAGTACTTC. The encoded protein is CASSFQAYEQYF.

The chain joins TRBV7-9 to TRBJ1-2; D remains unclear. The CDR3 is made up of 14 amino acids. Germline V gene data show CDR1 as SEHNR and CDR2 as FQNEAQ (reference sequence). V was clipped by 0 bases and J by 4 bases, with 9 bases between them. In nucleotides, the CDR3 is TGTGCCAGCAGCTTAGCGAAGATTCTCTATGGCTACACCTTC. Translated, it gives CASSLAKILYGYTF.

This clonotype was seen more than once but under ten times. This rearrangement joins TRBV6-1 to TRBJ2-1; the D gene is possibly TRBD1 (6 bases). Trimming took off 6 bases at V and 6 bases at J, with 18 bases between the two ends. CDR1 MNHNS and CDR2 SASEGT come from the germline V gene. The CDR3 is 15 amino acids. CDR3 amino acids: CASSLRGSIPNEQFF. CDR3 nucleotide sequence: TGTGCCAGCAGCCTCAGGGGAAGCATCCCCAATGAGCAGTTCTTC.

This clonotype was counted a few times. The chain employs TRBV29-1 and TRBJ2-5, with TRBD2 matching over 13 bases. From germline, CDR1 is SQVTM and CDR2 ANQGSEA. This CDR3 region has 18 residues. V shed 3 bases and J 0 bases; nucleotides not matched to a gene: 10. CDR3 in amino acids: CSVEALTSGGYNQETQYF. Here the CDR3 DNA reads TGCAGCGTTGAGGCCCTGACTAGCGGGGGGTACAACCAAGAGACCCAGTACTTC.

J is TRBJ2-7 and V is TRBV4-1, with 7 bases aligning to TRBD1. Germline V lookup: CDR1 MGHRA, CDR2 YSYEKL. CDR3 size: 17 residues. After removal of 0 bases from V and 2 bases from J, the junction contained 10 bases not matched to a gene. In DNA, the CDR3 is TGCGCCAGCAGCCAAGACCTGGAGAGGGACAGAGCCTACGAGCAGTACTTC. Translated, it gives CASSQDLERDRAYEQYF.

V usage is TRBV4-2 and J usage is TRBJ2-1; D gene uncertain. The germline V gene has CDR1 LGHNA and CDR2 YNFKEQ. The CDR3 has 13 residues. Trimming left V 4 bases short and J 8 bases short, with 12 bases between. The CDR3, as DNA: TGTGCCAGCAGCCCCTGGATAGGCGATGAGCAGTTCTTC. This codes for CASSPWIGDEQFF.

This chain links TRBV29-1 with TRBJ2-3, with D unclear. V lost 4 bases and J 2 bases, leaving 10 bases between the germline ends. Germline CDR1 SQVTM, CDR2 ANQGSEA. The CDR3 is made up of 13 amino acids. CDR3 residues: CSVAWTTTDTQYF. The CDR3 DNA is TGCAGCGTTGCTTGGACCACCACAGATACGCAGTATTTT.

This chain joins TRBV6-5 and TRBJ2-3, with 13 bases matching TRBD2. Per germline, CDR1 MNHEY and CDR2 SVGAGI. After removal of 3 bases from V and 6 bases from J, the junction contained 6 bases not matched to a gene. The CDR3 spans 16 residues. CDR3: CASSYTSGGALDTQYF. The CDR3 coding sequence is TGTGCCAGCAGTTATACTAGCGGGGGGGCCTTGGATACGCAGTATTTT.